This entry lists 16 T cell receptor beta chains sequenced from one sample in a study of cytomegalovirus exposure and HLA in healthy donors (dated by TCRdb to 2017 to 2019). Library prep was done by the immunoSEQ multiplex PCR assay. The multiplex PCR relied on a mix of 60 forward primers for TCR Vbeta segments and 13 reverse primers for TCR Jbeta segments. TCRdb mirrors the immuneACCESS table, restricted to in-frame sequences. Some clones are absent from its copies; in checked studies, under half trace to an unresolved V gene, and the reason for the others is unknown. Present in this sample are about 140,000 clones, less than 85% of which were seen just once. Of the sample, about 1.5% falls within the top ten clones. The specimen was PBMCs. The receptor set was obtained from a man in his forties in good health and CMV-seronegative.

The chain employs TRBV5-1 and TRBJ2-7; 8 nucleotides align to TRBD2. CDR3 length: 13 residues. CDR1 and CDR2 from the germline V gene are SGHRS and YFSETQ. V shed 2 bases and J 4 bases; nucleotides not matched to a gene: 2. The CDR3 is CASSLAGVYEQYF. As DNA, the CDR3 is TGCGCCAGCAGCTTAGCGGGAGTGTACGAGCAGTACTTC. The complete variable domain, with remaining parts taken from reference TRBV5-1 and TRBJ2-7, reads KAGVTQTPRYLIKTRGQQVTLSCSPISGHRSVSWYQQTPGQGLQFLFEYFSETQRNKGNFPGRFSGRQFSNSRSEMNVSTLELGDSALYLCASSLAGVYEQYFGPGTRLTVT.

The rearrangement joins TRBV2 to TRBJ2-3; the match to TRBD2 covers 7 bases. V dropped 7 bases and J dropped 0; count of bases not matched to a gene: 7. Per the germline V gene, CDR1 is SNHLY and CDR2 is FYNNEI. This CDR3 comprises 15 residues. CDR3 sequence (DNA): TGTGCCAGCACCCGGGGAGGGTTGAGCACAGATACGCAGTATTTT. As protein: CASTRGGLSTDTQYF.

This clone appeared once. The J gene is TRBJ2-3, the V gene TRBV13; possible D gene TRBD1, 5 bases. The V end was cut by 0 bases, the J end by 0 bases, with 16 bases between. The germline V gene has CDR1 PRHDT and CDR2 FYEKMQ (reference sequence). CDR3 size: 18 residues. DNA for the CDR3: TGTGCCAGCAGCTTAGGCAACCAAATGACAGAAAGCACAGATACGCAGTATTTT. It yields the protein CASSLGNQMTESTDTQYF.

This sequence joins TRBV18 and TRBJ1-6; TRBD1 matches 11 bases. The germline V gene encodes CDR1 KGHSH and CDR2 LQKENI. The CDR3 runs 16 residues. After removal of 3 bases from V and 9 bases from J, the junction contained 7 bases not matched to a gene. The CDR3 reads CASSPDRDRGVSPLHF. CDR3 bases: TGTGCCAGCTCACCGGACAGGGACAGGGGGGTTTCACCCCTCCACTTT.

This clone was observed a handful of times. The rearrangement uses TRBV9 and TRBJ2-5, with 7 bases that match TRBD2. V lost 4 bases to trimming and J lost 1 base; unmatched junction nucleotides: 10. The CDR3 contains 16 residues. Germline-derived CDR1 and CDR2 are SGDLS and YYNGEE. CDR3 DNA: TGTGCCAGCAGCCCTCACGGGGCTAGCGGCCAAGAGACCCAGTACTTC. It translates to CASSPHGASGQETQYF.

In its sample, this clone was seen once. This chain joins TRBV7-6 and TRBJ1-2; TRBD1 agrees at 7 bases. CDR3 size: 14 residues. V was pared by 5 bases and J by 4 bases, with 7 bases of the junction left unmatched. Germline V CDR1 and CDR2: SGHVS, FNYEAQ. The CDR3 coding sequence is TGTGCCAGCAGCCCTCGACAGGGAGGCTATGGCTACACCTTC. Its protein is CASSPRQGGYGYTF.

CDR3 residues: CASSLARHVTYEQYF. The CDR3 coding sequence is TGTGCCAGCAGCTTAGCGCGACATGTCACCTACGAGCAGTACTTC. The chain employs TRBV7-2 and TRBJ2-7; D is uncertain. The CDR3 consists of 15 residues. V was cut by 0 bases and J by 2 bases, with 11 bases left in between. CDR1 and CDR2 from the germline V gene are SGHTA and FQGNSA. Drawing the rest from reference TRBV7-2 and TRBJ2-7, the complete variable domain is GAGVSQSPSNKVTEKGKDVELRCDPISGHTALYWYRQSLGQGLEFLIYFQGNSAPDKSGLPSDRFSAERTGGSVSTLTIQRTQQEDSAVYLCASSLARHVTYEQYFGPGTRLTVT.

This chain connects TRBV5-1 to TRBJ2-2, with 7 bases matching TRBD2. Germline CDR1 is SGHRS and CDR2 is YFSETQ. Unmatched junction bases numbered 7, after V lost 0 bases and J lost 5 bases. The CDR3 totals 16 residues. The DNA for the CDR3 is TGCGCCAGCAGCTTGGCCGAGGGACTATTGACCGGGGAGCTGTTTTTT. Amino acids: CASSLAEGLLTGELFF.

In this sample, this clone turned up a few times. The CDR3 region has the DNA TGTGCCAGCAGTGAATTGATCGAGGGTTCGCGGCCCCAGCATTTT. Translated: CASSELIEGSRPQHF. This chain joins TRBV6-1 and TRBJ1-5, with D uncertain. Trimming stripped 2 bases from V and 9 bases from J, with 17 bases between. The CDR3 runs to 15 residues. The germline V gene has CDR1 MNHNS and CDR2 SASEGT.

Of note for this clone: The sample carries other DNA sequences with the same CDR3. This chain uses TRBV9 with TRBJ2-3; TRBD2 matches 9 bases. The junction had 4 bases not matched to a gene; V was cut back by 0 bases and J by 2 bases. The CDR3 runs to 16 residues. Germline V gives CDR1 SGDLS, CDR2 YYNGEE. The CDR3 loop is CASSVGGGDLTDTQYF. The CDR3 region has the DNA TGTGCCAGCAGCGTAGGCGGGGGGGACCTCACAGATACGCAGTATTTT.

The chain uses TRBV19 and TRBJ2-1; no firm D call. CDR1 and CDR2 (germline): LNHDA, SQIVND (reference sequence). The V end lost 5 bases, the J end lost 0 bases, and 17 bases lay between the germline ends. The CDR3 runs to 17 residues. The CDR3 is CASSPRGAADSYNEQFF. CDR3 bases: TGTGCCAGTAGTCCCCGAGGCGCGGCCGACTCCTACAATGAGCAGTTCTTC.

The chain couples TRBV29-1 to TRBJ2-3; TRBD2 agrees at 14 bases. Germline loops: CDR1 SQVTM, CDR2 ANQGSEA. Trimming took 3 bases from V and 1 from J; bases not matched to a gene: 9. This CDR3 spans 18 amino acids. The CDR3 sequence: CSVENTGLAGGRTDTQYF. In DNA, the CDR3 is TGCAGCGTTGAGAACACCGGACTAGCGGGGGGTCGCACAGATACGCAGTATTTT.

This clone was detected once. The gene calls are TRBV29-1 and TRBJ2-7; D gene uncertain. Trimming shortened V by 3 bases and J by 0 bases, and 6 bases separated the two germline ends. The CDR3 contains 12 residues. CDR1 is SQVTM, CDR2 ANQGSEA, per germline. CDR3 protein: CSVEVSSYEQYF. Written as DNA, the CDR3 is TGCAGCGTTGAGGTTAGCTCCTACGAGCAGTACTTC.

V gene TRBV2 combines with J gene TRBJ1-5; a possible D gene is TRBD1 (5 bases). The CDR3 spans 13 residues. In germline, CDR1 is SNHLY, CDR2 FYNNEI. V lost 6 bases to trimming and J lost 0 bases, with 6 bases between them. For the CDR3, the DNA is TGTGCCAGCAGGACAGATAGCAATCAGCCCCAGCATTTT. Its protein is CASRTDSNQPQHF.

CDR3 bases: TGCGCCAGCAGCCCTTTAGGCAGCGGGAGTACGGCCGAGCAGTACTTC. It translates to CASSPLGSGSTAEQYF. The V and J genes are TRBV4-3 and TRBJ2-5; 8 nucleotides line up with TRBD2. The J call is uncertain, as TRBJ2-7 better fits the DNA end. CDR3 length: 16 amino acids. Germline CDR1 and CDR2: LGHNA and YSLEER.

V is TRBV11-2 and J is TRBJ2-5; D might be TRBD2 (6 bases). Per the germline V gene, CDR1 is SGHAT and CDR2 is FQNNGV. The V and J ends lost 4 bases and 7 bases respectively, with 13 bases between them. This CDR3 is built from 13 residues. The CDR3 spells CASSSGATMTQYF. The CDR3 DNA reads TGTGCCAGCAGCTCGGGAGCGACCATGACCCAGTACTTC.